This T cell receptor beta chain was sequenced in a study of T cells in Graves' hyperthyroidism and ophthalmopathy. Findings of the study overall: Researchers found most expanded thyroid clonotypes above 0.001 in blood as well.

This clonotype was counted ten times or more. Its target is unknown. Stable disease denoted Graves' hyperthyroidism without ophthalmopathy progression within 18 months. Uncontrolled infection, other autoimmune disease, pregnancy or lactation excluded patients. Clinical symptoms, serum thyroxine, TRAb, thyroid ultrasound and orbital computed tomography established diagnosis. The CDR3 has 13 residues. Trimming removed 7 bases from V and 7 bases from J; junction bases left unmatched: 10. Germline values: CDR1 SGHRS, CDR2 YFSETQ. Template material for amplifying TCR beta CDR3 regions consisted of RNA transcripts. When the TCR CDR3 underwent first-round RT-PCR, the HTBI primer set was used. Via MiXCR, TCRdb re-called the multiplex PCR reads, giving one row per CDR3 protein. Here the sample spans fewer than 400,000 distinct CDR3 sequences, over 15% being singletons.

The chain carries TRBV5-1 and TRBJ1-1, with 7 bases identical to TRBD1. The sequence was obtained from a man aged 25-45 years with Graves' hyperthyroidism. Sequencing input: blood. CDR3 amino acids: CASRRDSDGEAFF. DNA of the CDR3: TGCGCCAGCCGCCGGGACAGCGACGGTGAAGCTTTCTTT.